Sequencing of this T cell receptor (beta chain) was carried out in a study of cytomegalovirus exposure and HLA in healthy donors. PCR involved 60 Vbeta and 13 Jbeta primers. Source study methods: Approximately 11 million of 80 million or so unique TCR beta chains were shared, per a later count. Clones were sequenced by immunoSEQ multiplex PCR, and TCRdb holds only the in-frame ones, with some missing. V and J calls and clone size are given by that table; D and trimming were obtained from the DNA. Of around 100,000 clones listed, 60% to 85% were seen once; the top ten hold approximately 5.3%. The CDR3 runs 14 residues. Trimming at V came to 3 bases and at J to 2 bases, leaving 6 bases not matched to a gene. Germline V gives CDR1 SQVTM, CDR2 ANQGSEA. Though nominally healthy at sampling, donors likely had unrecorded immune exposures.

The chain has TRBV29-1 and TRBJ2-5; TRBD2 matches 7 bases. The source of this sequence is a female donor in good health and CMV-seropositive. The sample comprised PBMCs. CDR3 sequence reads: CSVERLAAQETQYF. CDR3 sequence (DNA): TGCAGCGTTGAGAGACTAGCTGCGCAAGAGACCCAGTACTTC.